Following are 32 T cell receptor beta chains from one sample sequenced in a study of cytomegalovirus exposure and HLA in healthy donors (TCRdb year 2017). Receptor amplification or capture employed the immunoSEQ multiplex PCR assay. For the multiplex PCR, a mixture combining 60 forward primers for TCR Vbeta segments and 13 reverse primers for TCR Jbeta segments was used. TCRdb re-hosts the immuneACCESS table, in-frame sequences only. Its copies lack some clones; in the studies checked, an unresolved V gene accounts for under half of them, and the cause for the rest is not known. Recorded for this sample are about 140,000 clones; approximately 80% of them occurred a single time. The top ten constitute 3.1% of the sample. The material sequenced was PBMCs. The origin of the receptors is a male donor in good health and CMV-seronegative.

The CDR3 loop reads CASKPGTGAGETQYF. CDR3 coding DNA: TGTGCCAGCAAGCCCGGGACAGGGGCTGGGGAGACCCAGTACTTC. The genes are TRBV6-6 and TRBJ2-5; 10 nucleotides agree with TRBD1. The CDR3 covers 15 residues. Germline V gene data show CDR1 as MNHNY and CDR2 as SVGAGI (reference sequence). The ends lost 7 bases at V and 5 bases at J; junction bases unmatched: 10.

This clone has only one observation. The rearrangement uses TRBV5-6 and TRBJ2-1; maybe TRBD1 (7 bases). This CDR3 is 15 amino acids long. Trimming removed 5 bases at V and 6 bases at J, with 18 bases between. The V gene's germline CDR1 is SGHDT and CDR2 YYEEEE. As DNA, the CDR3 is TGTGCCAGCAGGTTAGCAGGGAGGACAGGCAATGAGCAGTTCTTC. Translated: CASRLAGRTGNEQFF.

The rearrangement uses TRBV6-5 and TRBJ1-4, with D perhaps matching TRBD1 (6 bases). The V end was cut by 10 bases, the J end by 3 bases, with 6 bases between. Germline values: CDR1 MNHEY, CDR2 SVGAGI. CDR3 length equals 11 residues. The CDR3 DNA reads as TGTGCCACAGGGGCTAATGAAAAACTGTTTTTT. Translation: CATGANEKLFF.

This chain uses TRBV5-5 with TRBJ2-7; possibly TRBD1 for D (6 bases). The germline V gene has CDR1 SGHKS and CDR2 YYEKEE (reference sequence). This CDR3 comprises 15 residues. Trimming took 4 bases from V and 5 from J, leaving 19 bases between them. DNA for the CDR3: TGTGCCAGCAGCCTGCTAGGGCAGGGGATCGACGAGCAGTACTTC. The encoded protein is CASSLLGQGIDEQYF.

This chain joins TRBV5-1 and TRBJ2-7; D unclear. This CDR3 has 11 amino acids. V was pared by 3 bases and J by 6 bases, with 7 bases between. Germline V gene sequence: CDR1 SGHRS, CDR2 YFSETQ. CDR3 in DNA: TGCGCCAGCAGCTCAACGGGCGAGCAGTACTTC. Its protein product is CASSSTGEQYF.

This clone was found once. This sequence joins TRBV7-2 and TRBJ2-5, with 15 bases fitting TRBD2. The DNA end is more similar to TRBJ2-7, so the J call may be wrong. The length of the CDR3 is 17 residues. Germline V gene sequence: CDR1 SGHTA, CDR2 FQGNSA. The CDR3 nucleotides read TGTGCCAGCAGCTTAGCGCGGGGACTAGCGGGAGGTGTCGAGCAGTACTTC. Protein product: CASSLARGLAGGVEQYF.

CDR3 nucleotide sequence: TGTGCCAGCAGGCAACGGGGAGCCGGGTACGAAAAACTGTTTTTT. Its translation: CASRQRGAGYEKLFF. This sequence joins TRBV2 and TRBJ1-4; no clear D gene. This CDR3 is 15 amino acids long. Trimming stripped 6 bases from V and 8 bases from J, with 19 bases between. Germline V gene lookup returns CDR1 SNHLY and CDR2 FYNNEI.

V gene TRBV18 combines with J gene TRBJ2-5; 14 bases are a match to TRBD2. The length of the CDR3 is 16 residues. The germline V gene has CDR1 KGHSH and CDR2 LQKENI. V lost 7 bases, J lost 4 bases, and 8 bases stayed unmatched. This chain's CDR3 is CASFMGLAGVGETQYF. For the CDR3, the DNA is TGTGCCAGCTTCATGGGACTAGCGGGAGTGGGAGAGACCCAGTACTTC.

This clone was picked up a small number of times. This chain connects TRBV5-1 to TRBJ2-1, with D unresolved. Trimming removed 2 bases at V and 0 bases at J, with 6 bases between. CDR3 length equals 14 residues. Germline CDR1 reads SGHRS; CDR2 reads YFSETQ. The CDR3 nucleotides read TGCGCCAGCAGCTTTGGGCCCTCCTACAATGAGCAGTTCTTC. Translating gives CASSFGPSYNEQFF.

The chain employs TRBV19 and TRBJ1-1; D might be TRBD1 (6 bases). Trimming removed 4 bases from V and 6 bases from J, with 12 bases in between. Germline V gene data show CDR1 as LNHDA and CDR2 as SQIVND (reference sequence). This CDR3 has 13 amino acids. CDR3 nucleotides: TGTGCCAGTAGTAACCTCGGGACACCTGAAGCTTTCTTT. It codes for CASSNLGTPEAFF.

The chain combines TRBV30 with TRBJ1-2, with 7 bases lining up with TRBD1. This CDR3 region has 12 residues. Germline CDR1 reads GTSNPN; CDR2 reads SVGIG (reference sequence). The junction had 2 bases not matched to a gene; V was cut back by 4 bases and J by 3 bases. In DNA, the CDR3 is TGTGCCTGGAAGGGGACAGACTATGGCTACACCTTC. It specifies CAWKGTDYGYTF.

The rearrangement joins TRBV29-1 to TRBJ2-3; no reliable D call. Germline lookup yields CDR1 SQVTM and CDR2 ANQGSEA. Trimming cost V 6 bases and J 3 bases, with 10 bases left between them. The CDR3 contains 12 residues. CDR3 coding DNA: TGCAGCGTGGGCTATGGAACAGATACGCAGTATTTT. Residues: CSVGYGTDTQYF.

V usage is TRBV5-1 and J usage is TRBJ2-2; D might be TRBD2 (5 bases). Trimming stripped 0 bases from V and 7 bases from J, with 16 bases between. The CDR3 runs 16 residues. Germline V CDR1 and CDR2: SGHRS, YFSETQ. CDR3 bases: TGCGCCAGCAGCTTGGCTCGAGGGTCAGCGGTCGGGGAGCTGTTTTTT. Translated, it gives CASSLARGSAVGELFF.

The V and J genes are TRBV6-1 and TRBJ2-3; 7 positions match TRBD2. V trimming: 3 bases; J trimming: 2 bases; junction bases outside the gene matches: 8. Germline loops: CDR1 MNHNS, CDR2 SASEGT. This CDR3 is built from 16 residues. CDR3 sequence reads: CASSEVSAGPTDTQYF. In nucleotides, the CDR3 is TGTGCCAGCAGTGAGGTGTCAGCGGGGCCCACAGATACGCAGTATTTT.

This clone was found a few times. CDR3 residues: CASSLGTGFRETQYF. The DNA of the CDR3 is TGCGCCAGCAGCCTGGGGACAGGGTTTAGGGAGACCCAGTACTTC. This sequence joins TRBV5-1 and TRBJ2-5; 9 bases match TRBD1. J was trimmed by 5 bases and V by 4 bases; bases with no gene match: 9. Germline CDR1 reads SGHRS; CDR2 reads YFSETQ. The CDR3 loop spans 15 amino acids.

This chain joins TRBV30 and TRBJ2-3, with D possibly being TRBD2 (6 bases). This CDR3 spans 15 amino acids. Germline CDR1 reads GTSNPN; CDR2 reads SVGIG (reference sequence). Trimming took 4 bases from V and 4 from J, leaving 18 bases between them. The CDR3 nucleotides are TGTGCCTGGAAATACCGGGGGACCATCGCAGATACGCAGTATTTT. Amino acid sequence: CAWKYRGTIADTQYF.

The chain employs TRBV28 and TRBJ1-4; D gene uncertain. Trimming took off 5 bases at V and 8 bases at J, with 18 bases between the two ends. CDR1 is MDHEN, CDR2 SYDVKM, per germline. The CDR3 has 15 amino acids. In nucleotides, the CDR3 is TGTGCCAGCAGTCCCACTTCTTGGTACGGGGAAAAACTGTTTTTT. Its translation is CASSPTSWYGEKLFF. Full variable domain (rest looked up from reference TRBV28 and TRBJ1-4): DVKVTQSSRYLVKRTGEKVFLECVQDMDHENMFWYRQDPGLGLRLIYFSYDVKMKEKGDIPEGYSVSREKKERFSLILESASTNQTSMYLCASSPTSWYGEKLFFGSGTQLSVL.

This clone has only a few counts. V is TRBV5-1 and J is TRBJ2-2; the match to TRBD2 covers 7 bases. Germline V gives CDR1 SGHRS, CDR2 YFSETQ. With 3 bases clipped from V and 1 base from J, the junction kept 3 bases outside the gene matches. The CDR3 totals 15 residues. In DNA, the CDR3 is TGCGCCAGCAGCTCCCTAGCGGTGAACACCGGGGAGCTGTTTTTT. Its protein is CASSSLAVNTGELFF.

This clone was recorded a few times. This CDR3 reads CASSFSTPRRNSNQPQHF. CDR3 nucleotide sequence: TGTGCCAGCAGTTTCTCAACACCTAGGAGGAATAGCAATCAGCCCCAGCATTTT. The chain employs TRBV27 and TRBJ1-5; D remains unclear. V lost 3 bases, J lost 0 bases, and 18 bases lay in between. This CDR3 is 18 amino acids long. Germline lookup yields CDR1 MNHEY and CDR2 SMNVEV (reference sequence).

This chain links TRBV5-1 with TRBJ1-6; D might be TRBD1 (5 bases). Per germline, CDR1 SGHRS and CDR2 YFSETQ. This CDR3 has 13 amino acids. Trimming shortened V by 4 bases and J by 9 bases, and 11 bases separated the two germline ends. The CDR3 DNA reads as TGCGCCAGCAGCCCGCCTCAGGGTTCACCCCTCCACTTT. The encoded protein is CASSPPQGSPLHF. Together with reference TRBV5-1 and TRBJ1-6, the CDR3 gives the full variable domain: KAGVTQTPRYLIKTRGQQVTLSCSPISGHRSVSWYQQTPGQGLQFLFEYFSETQRNKGNFPGRFSGRQFSNSRSEMNVSTLELGDSALYLCASSPPQGSPLHFGNGTRLTVT.

J is TRBJ1-1 and V is TRBV5-6, with D possibly matching TRBD1 (6 bases). The CDR3 runs 16 residues. Germline CDR1 reads SGHDT; CDR2 reads YYEEEE. V dropped 4 bases and J dropped 4 bases, with 20 bases sitting between them. DNA for the CDR3: TGTGCCAGCAGCGAACTGGGGGGGGCGGCAATCACTGAAGCTTTCTTT. Its protein product is CASSELGGAAITEAFF. Variable domain in full (rest from reference TRBV5-6 and TRBJ1-1): DAGVTQSPTHLIKTRGQQVTLRCSPKSGHDTVSWYQQALGQGPQFIFQYYEEEERQRGNFPDRFSGHQFPNYSSELNVNALLLGDSALYLCASSELGGAAITEAFFGQGTRLTVV.

The rearrangement links TRBV10-3 to TRBJ2-7; possible D gene TRBD1, 5 bases. V was clipped by 2 bases and J by 2 bases, with 16 bases between them. CDR3 size: 16 residues. Germline V gene data show CDR1 as ENHRY and CDR2 as SYGVKD. This CDR3 is CAISERWAQGAYEQYF. For the CDR3, the DNA is TGTGCCATCAGTGAGCGTTGGGCTCAAGGGGCCTACGAGCAGTACTTC.

This chain connects TRBV9 to TRBJ2-1, with D possibly being TRBD2 (6 bases). The CDR3 has 16 residues. The germline V and J ends were trimmed by 3 bases and 2 bases, with 15 bases remaining between them. CDR1 and CDR2 from the germline V gene are SGDLS and YYNGEE. CDR3 sequence: CASSAGSGLPYNEQFF. The CDR3 DNA follows: TGTGCCAGCAGCGCCGGATCGGGACTCCCCTACAATGAGCAGTTCTTC.

J is TRBJ2-2 and V is TRBV5-1, with TRBD2 identical over 10 bases. J lost 3 bases, V lost 0 bases, and 8 bases had no gene match. The CDR3 is made up of 18 amino acids. Germline V CDR1 and CDR2: SGHRS, YFSETQ. The CDR3 DNA reads TGCGCCAGCAGCTTGGGGCTAGCGGGAGTTCACTACACCGGGGAGCTGTTTTTT. Encoded protein: CASSLGLAGVHYTGELFF.

This clone was found once. The gene calls are TRBV4-1 and TRBJ2-5; 7 bases agree with TRBD1. The CDR3 is made up of 15 amino acids. The germline CDR1 and CDR2 sequences are MGHRA and YSYEKL. J lost 2 bases, V lost 0 bases, and 3 bases had no gene match. DNA of the CDR3: TGCGCCAGCAGCCAAGACGGGACAGTACAAGAGACCCAGTACTTC. It translates to CASSQDGTVQETQYF.

This clone was seen a single time. This chain connects TRBV19 to TRBJ1-6, with D possibly matching TRBD1 (6 bases). This CDR3 is 14 amino acids long. From germline, CDR1 is LNHDA and CDR2 SQIVND (reference sequence). Trimming stripped 5 bases from V and 10 bases from J, with 15 bases between. The CDR3 spells CASSPRGGHSPLHF. The DNA for the CDR3 is TGTGCCAGTAGTCCTAGGGGGGGACACTCACCCCTCCACTTT.

Remarks on this clone: The germline gene is not matched at one end of the junction; a read error may be the cause. The same CDR3 is also encoded by other DNA sequences in this sample. The V call is TRBV4-1, the J call TRBJ1-2, with TRBD1 identical over 8 bases. Germline V gene data show CDR1 as MGHRA and CDR2 as YSYEKL. This CDR3 is built from 17 residues. This chain's CDR3 is CASSQDRQGMVSSGYTF. The CDR3 region has the DNA TGCGCCAGCAGCCAAGATAGACAGGGGATGGTGTCGAGCGGCTACACCTTT.

V usage is TRBV5-8 and J usage is TRBJ2-2, with 9 positions matching TRBD1. The V gene end was trimmed by 4 bases and the J gene end by 5 bases; junction bases not matched to a gene: 6. The CDR3 has 15 amino acids. The germline gives CDR1 SGHTS, CDR2 YDEGEE. The CDR3 protein is CASSGGQGETGELFF. The CDR3 bases are TGTGCCAGCAGCGGGGGACAGGGAGAAACCGGGGAGCTGTTTTTT.

The chain combines TRBV9 with TRBJ2-5; maybe TRBD1 (5 bases). The J call may be in error: the DNA end matches TRBJ2-7 better. Germline loops: CDR1 SGDLS, CDR2 YYNGEE. The CDR3 has 15 amino acids. In DNA, the CDR3 is TGTGCCAGCAGCGTAGGGGTCGACAGCTCCTACGAGCAGTACTTC. Its translation: CASSVGVDSSYEQYF.

On this clone: A read error may produce the germline difference seen at one junction end. CDR3 nucleotides: TGTGCTAGCAGCTCCCTTCGGTGGGGGGGGGCATCCCTCTCCTACAATGAGCAGTTCTTC. Its protein is CASSSLRWGGASLSYNEQFF. V is TRBV7-7 and J is TRBJ2-1; D possibly corresponds to TRBD2 (7 bases). This CDR3 is 20 amino acids long. Germline CDR1 is SSHAT and CDR2 is FNYEAQ (reference sequence).

The chain links TRBV30 to TRBJ2-7; 7 bases are a match to TRBD1. The V and J ends lost 5 bases and 2 bases, in that order; junction bases with no gene match: 3. This CDR3 is 12 amino acids long. CDR1 is GTSNPN, CDR2 SVGIG, per germline (reference sequence). CDR3 nucleotides: TGTGCCTGGGGACAGGTAACCTACGAGCAGTACTTC. This codes for CAWGQVTYEQYF. Using reference TRBV30 and TRBJ2-7 for the parts outside the CDR3, the full variable domain is SQTIHQWPATLVQPVGSPLSLECTVEGTSNPNLYWYRQAAGRGLQLLFYSVGIGQISSEVPQNLSASRPQDRQFILSSKKLLLSDSGFYLCAWGQVTYEQYFGPGTRLTVT.

This rearrangement joins TRBV6-6 to TRBJ1-1; D is uncertain. CDR1 is MNHNY and CDR2 is SVGAGI in the germline V gene (reference sequence). V was shortened by 0 bases and J by 1 base, with 6 bases between the two germline ends. This CDR3 is built from 14 residues. The chain's CDR3 is CASSYSAANTEAFF. The CDR3 region has the DNA TGTGCCAGCAGTTACTCGGCGGCGAACACTGAAGCTTTCTTT.